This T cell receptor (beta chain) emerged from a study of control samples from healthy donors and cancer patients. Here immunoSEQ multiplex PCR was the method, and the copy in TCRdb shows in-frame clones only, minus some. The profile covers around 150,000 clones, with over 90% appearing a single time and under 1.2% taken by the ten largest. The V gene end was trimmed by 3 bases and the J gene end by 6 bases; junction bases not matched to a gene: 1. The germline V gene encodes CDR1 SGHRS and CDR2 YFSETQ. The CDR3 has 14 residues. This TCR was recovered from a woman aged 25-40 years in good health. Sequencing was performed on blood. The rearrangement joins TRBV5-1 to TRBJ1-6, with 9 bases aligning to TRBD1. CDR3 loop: CASSSGQGNSPLHF. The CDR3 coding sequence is TGCGCCAGCAGCTCGGGACAGGGTAATTCACCCCTCCACTTT.